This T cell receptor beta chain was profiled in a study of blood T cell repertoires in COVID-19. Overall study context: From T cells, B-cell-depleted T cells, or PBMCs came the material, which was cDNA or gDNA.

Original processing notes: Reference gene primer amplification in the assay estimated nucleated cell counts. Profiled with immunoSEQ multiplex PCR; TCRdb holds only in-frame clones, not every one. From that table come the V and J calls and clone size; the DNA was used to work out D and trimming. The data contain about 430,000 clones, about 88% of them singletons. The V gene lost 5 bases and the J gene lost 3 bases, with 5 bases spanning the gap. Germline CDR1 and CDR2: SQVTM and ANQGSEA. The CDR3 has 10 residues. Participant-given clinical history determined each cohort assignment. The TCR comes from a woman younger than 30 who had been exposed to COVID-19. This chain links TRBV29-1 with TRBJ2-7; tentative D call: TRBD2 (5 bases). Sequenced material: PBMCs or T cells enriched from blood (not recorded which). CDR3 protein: CSVRDYEQYF. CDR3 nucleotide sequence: TGCAGCGTTCGGGACTACGAGCAGTACTTC.